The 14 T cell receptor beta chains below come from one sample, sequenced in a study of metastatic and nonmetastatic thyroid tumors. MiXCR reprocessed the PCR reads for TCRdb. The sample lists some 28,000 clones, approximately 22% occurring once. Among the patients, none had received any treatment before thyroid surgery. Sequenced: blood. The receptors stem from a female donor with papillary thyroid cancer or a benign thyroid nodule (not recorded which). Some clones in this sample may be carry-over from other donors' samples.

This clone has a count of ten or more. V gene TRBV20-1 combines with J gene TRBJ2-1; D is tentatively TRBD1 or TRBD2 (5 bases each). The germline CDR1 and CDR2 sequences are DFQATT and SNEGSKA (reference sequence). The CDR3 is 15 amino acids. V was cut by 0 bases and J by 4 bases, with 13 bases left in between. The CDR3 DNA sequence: TGCAGTGCTAGAGATGACGGGGACCCTTACAATGAGCAGTTCTTC. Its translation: CSARDDGDPYNEQFF.

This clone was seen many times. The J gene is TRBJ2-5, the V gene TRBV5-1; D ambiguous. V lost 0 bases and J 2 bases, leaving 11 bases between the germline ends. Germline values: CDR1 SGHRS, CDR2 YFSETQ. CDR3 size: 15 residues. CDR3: CASSLEPRRQETQYF. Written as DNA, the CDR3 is TGCGCCAGCAGCTTGGAACCTCGCAGACAAGAGACCCAGTACTTC.

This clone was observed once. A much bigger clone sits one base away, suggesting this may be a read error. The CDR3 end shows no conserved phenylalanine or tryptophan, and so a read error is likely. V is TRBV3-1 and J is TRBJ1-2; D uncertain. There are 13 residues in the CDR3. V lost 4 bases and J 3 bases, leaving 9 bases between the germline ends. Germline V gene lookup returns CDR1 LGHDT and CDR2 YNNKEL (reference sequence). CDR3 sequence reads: CASSRSSHYGYTL. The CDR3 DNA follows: TGTGCCAGCAGCCGCAGCAGCCACTATGGCTACACCTTG.

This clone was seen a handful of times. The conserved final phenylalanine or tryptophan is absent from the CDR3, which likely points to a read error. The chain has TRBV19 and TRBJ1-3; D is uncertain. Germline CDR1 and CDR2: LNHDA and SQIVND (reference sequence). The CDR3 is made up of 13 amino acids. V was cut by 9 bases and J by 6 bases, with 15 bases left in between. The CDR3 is CASGNTAVNTIYS. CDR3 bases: TGTGCCAGCGGAAACACGGCTGTAAACACCATATATTCT.

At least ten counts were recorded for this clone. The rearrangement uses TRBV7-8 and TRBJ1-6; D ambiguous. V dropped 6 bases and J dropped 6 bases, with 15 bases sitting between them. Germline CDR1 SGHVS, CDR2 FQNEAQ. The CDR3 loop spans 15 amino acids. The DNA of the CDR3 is TGTGCCAGCAGATACAGTCGGACGCTTAATTCACCCCTCCACTTT. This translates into CASRYSRTLNSPLHF.

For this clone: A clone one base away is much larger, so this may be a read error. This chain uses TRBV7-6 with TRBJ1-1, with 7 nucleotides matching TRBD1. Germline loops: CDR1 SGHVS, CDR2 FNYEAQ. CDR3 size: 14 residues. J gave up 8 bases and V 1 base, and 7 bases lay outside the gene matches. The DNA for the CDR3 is TGTGCCAGCAGCTTAGGAGGGGGCGAGGTGGAAGCTTTCTTT. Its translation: CASSLGGGEVEAFF. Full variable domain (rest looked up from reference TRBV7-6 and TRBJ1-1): GAGVSQSPRYKVTKRGQDVALRCDPISGHVSLYWYRQALGQGPEFLTYFNYEAQQDKSGLPNDRFSAERPEGSISTLTIQRTEQRDSAMYRCASSLGGGEVEAFFGQGTRLTVV.

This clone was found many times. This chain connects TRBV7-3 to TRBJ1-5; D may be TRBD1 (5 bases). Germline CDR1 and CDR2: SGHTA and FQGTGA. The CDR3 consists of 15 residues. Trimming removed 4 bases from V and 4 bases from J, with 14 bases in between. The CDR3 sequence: CASSYPGGGNQPQHF. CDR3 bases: TGTGCCAGCAGCTACCCCGGGGGGGGGAATCAGCCCCAGCATTTT.

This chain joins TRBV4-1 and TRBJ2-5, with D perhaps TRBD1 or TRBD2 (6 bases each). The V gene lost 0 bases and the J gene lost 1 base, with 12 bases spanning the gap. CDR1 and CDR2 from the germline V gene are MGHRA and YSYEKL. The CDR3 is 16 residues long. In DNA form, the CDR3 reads TGCGCCAGCAGCCAAGATGGGGGGCGGGCCCAAGAGACCCAGTACTTC. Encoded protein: CASSQDGGRAQETQYF.

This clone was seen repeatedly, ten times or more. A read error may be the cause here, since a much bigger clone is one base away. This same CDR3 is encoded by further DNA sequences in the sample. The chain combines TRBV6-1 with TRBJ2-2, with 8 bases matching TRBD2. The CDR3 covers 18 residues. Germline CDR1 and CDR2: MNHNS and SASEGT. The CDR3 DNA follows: TGTGCCAGCAGTGAAATTTCGGGGGGGGGCCCGGGGACCGGTGAGCTGTTTTTT. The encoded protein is CASSEISGGGPGTGELFF.

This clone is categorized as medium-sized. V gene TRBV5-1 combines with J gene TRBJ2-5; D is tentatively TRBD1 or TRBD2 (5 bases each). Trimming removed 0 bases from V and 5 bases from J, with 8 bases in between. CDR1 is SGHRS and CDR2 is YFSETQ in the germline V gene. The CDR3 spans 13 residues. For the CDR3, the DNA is TGCGCCAGCAGCTTGGTTGAGGGGGAGACCCAGTACTTC. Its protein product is CASSLVEGETQYF.

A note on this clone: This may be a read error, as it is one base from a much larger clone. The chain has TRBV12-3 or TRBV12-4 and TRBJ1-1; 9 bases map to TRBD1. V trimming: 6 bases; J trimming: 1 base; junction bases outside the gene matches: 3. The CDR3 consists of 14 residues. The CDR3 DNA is TGTGCCAGCAGGACAGGGGGGGGGAACACTGAAGCTTTCTTT. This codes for CASRTGGGNTEAFF.

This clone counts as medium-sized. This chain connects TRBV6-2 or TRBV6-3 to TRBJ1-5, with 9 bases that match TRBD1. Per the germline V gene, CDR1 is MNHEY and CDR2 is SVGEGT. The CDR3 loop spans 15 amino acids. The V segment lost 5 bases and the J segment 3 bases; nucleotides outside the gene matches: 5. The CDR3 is CASSRGQGNNQPQHF. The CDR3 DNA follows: TGTGCCAGCAGTCGGGGACAGGGCAACAATCAGCCCCAGCATTTT.

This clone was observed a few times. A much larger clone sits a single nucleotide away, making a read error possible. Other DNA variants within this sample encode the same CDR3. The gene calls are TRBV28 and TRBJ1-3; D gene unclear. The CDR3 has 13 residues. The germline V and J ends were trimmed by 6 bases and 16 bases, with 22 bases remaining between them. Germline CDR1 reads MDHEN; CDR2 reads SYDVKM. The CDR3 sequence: CASRLQSGNTTYF. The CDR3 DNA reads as TGTGCCAGCAGATTGCAGTCTGGAAACACCACGTATTTT.

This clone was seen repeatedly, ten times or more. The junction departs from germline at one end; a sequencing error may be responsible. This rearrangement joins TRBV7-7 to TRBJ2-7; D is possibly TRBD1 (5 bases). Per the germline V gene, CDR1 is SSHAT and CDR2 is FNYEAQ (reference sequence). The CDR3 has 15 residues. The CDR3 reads CASSPNLGVRDEQYF. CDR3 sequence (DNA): TGTGCTAGCAGCCCTAACTTAGGGGTCCGGGACGAGCAGTACTTC.